The clone carrying this T cell receptor beta chain was recorded a few times. As yet, its antigen is unknown. CDR1 is MNHNY and CDR2 is SVGAGI in the germline V gene (reference sequence). V lost 4 bases to trimming and J lost 5 bases, with 12 bases between them. There are 14 residues in the CDR3. This entry belongs to a study of cytotoxic CD8 clonotypes in ibrutinib-treated CLL. The wider study: In all, roughly 11 patients were relapsed/refractory, around 15 were treatment-naive and roughly 18 were IGHV unmutated. Among the samples, the mean was 255,043 productive templates and about 94,000 productive rearrangements. Timing of response sample collection was a median approximately twelve months after treatment start, with a range of 6 to 36.

Study-wide results and caveats: Few clonotypes were public, and these shrank or held steady under treatment.

Assay: immunoSEQ multiplex PCR; the TCRdb copy retains only in-frame clones and omits some. The table lists about 17,000 clones, around two thirds of them singletons. The chain uses TRBV6-6 and TRBJ2-1; D might be TRBD2 (5 bases). The specimen comprised PBMCs, sampled after 12 months of ibrutinib treatment. This sequence was found in a human donor with chronic lymphocytic leukemia. CDR3 in amino acids: CASSSLGLDNEQFF. CDR3 nucleotides: TGTGCCAGCAGTTCCCTAGGACTGGACAATGAGCAGTTCTTC.